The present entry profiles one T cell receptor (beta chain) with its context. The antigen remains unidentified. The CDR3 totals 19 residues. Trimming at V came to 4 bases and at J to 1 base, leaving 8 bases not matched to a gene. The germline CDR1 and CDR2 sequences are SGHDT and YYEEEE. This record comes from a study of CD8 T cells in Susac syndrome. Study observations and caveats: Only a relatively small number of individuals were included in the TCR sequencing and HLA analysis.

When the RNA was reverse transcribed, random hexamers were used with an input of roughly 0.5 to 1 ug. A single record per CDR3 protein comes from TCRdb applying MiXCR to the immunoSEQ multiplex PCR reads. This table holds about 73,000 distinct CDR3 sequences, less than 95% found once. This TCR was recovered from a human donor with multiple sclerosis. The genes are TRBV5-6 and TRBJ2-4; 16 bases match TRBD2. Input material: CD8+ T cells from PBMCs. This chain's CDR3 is CASSPSGTSGRGAKNIQYF. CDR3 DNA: TGTGCCAGCAGCCCGTCCGGGACTAGCGGGAGGGGGGCCAAAAACATTCAGTACTTC. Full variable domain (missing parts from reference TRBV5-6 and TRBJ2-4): DAGVTQSPTHLIKTRGQQVTLRCSPKSGHDTVSWYQQALGQGPQFIFQYYEEEERQRGNFPDRFSGHQFPNYSSELNVNALLLGDSALYLCASSPSGTSGRGAKNIQYFGAGTRLSVL.